The present TCR beta chain was sequenced within a study of CD8 T cells in ankylosing spondylitis. Study-level points and caveats: Earlier authors reported some of these motif variants in reactive arthritis synovial fluid and blood.

In its sample, this clonotype was seen many times. The antigen remains undetermined. This CDR3 region has 15 residues. Germline CDR1 reads SGDLS; CDR2 reads YYNGEE. V lost 0 bases to trimming and J lost 5 bases, with 14 bases between them. TCRdb itself ran the 5' RACE reads through MiXCR, one entry per CDR3 protein. The data hold about 150,000 distinct CDR3 sequences, with 9.5% to 12% observed a single time. This chain joins TRBV9 and TRBJ2-5; D remains unclear. This TCR derives from a female donor with ankylosing spondylitis or in good health (not recorded which). The material sequenced was blood, either unsorted or a sorted T cell fraction (not recorded which). This CDR3 is CASSVAPMDFETQYF. The CDR3 DNA reads TGTGCCAGCAGCGTAGCTCCGATGGATTTTGAGACCCAGTACTTC.